Described below is a single T cell receptor beta chain sequence and its context. Its antigen is still unknown. The data stem from a study of graft-versus-host responses after intestinal transplantation. Overall study results and limits: Early post-transplant HvG declines tracked with peak circulating GvH clone levels.

Sequencing was performed with immunoSEQ multiplex PCR; in TCRdb, only in-frame clones are kept and a portion is missing. This sample has 40,000 or so clones, with 89% found just once. V lost 2 bases and J lost 1, with 8 bases in between. CDR1 is WNHNN, CDR2 SYGVQD, per germline (reference sequence). CDR3 length equals 14 residues. The sequences come from PBMCs, collected about nine months after transplant. The chain employs TRBV10-1 and TRBJ1-1; a possible D gene is TRBD1 (5 bases). The TCR sequence derives from a human patient who received an intestinal transplant, so some T cells may come from the graft donor. Here the CDR3 DNA reads TGCGCCAGCAGTGAGGGTCAGGGGAACACTGAAGCTTTCTTT. Protein product: CASSEGQGNTEAFF.